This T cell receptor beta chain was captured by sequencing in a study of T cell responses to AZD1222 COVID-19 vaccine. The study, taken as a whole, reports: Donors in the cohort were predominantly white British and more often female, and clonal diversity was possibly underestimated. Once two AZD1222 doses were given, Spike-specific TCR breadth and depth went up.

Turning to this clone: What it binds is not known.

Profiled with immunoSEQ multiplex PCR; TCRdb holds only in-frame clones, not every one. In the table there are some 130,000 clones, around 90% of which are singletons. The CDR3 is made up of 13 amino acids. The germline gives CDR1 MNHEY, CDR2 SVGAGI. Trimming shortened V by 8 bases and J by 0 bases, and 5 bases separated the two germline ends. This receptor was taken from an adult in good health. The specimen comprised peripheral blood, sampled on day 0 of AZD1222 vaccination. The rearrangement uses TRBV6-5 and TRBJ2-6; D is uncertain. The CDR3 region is CASGLSGANVLTF. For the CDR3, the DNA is TGTGCCAGCGGGCTCTCTGGGGCCAACGTCCTGACTTTC.